This TCR beta chain was documented in a study of cytomegalovirus exposure and HLA in healthy donors. Study observations and caveats: Accurate prediction of most subjects' HLA-A and HLA-B alleles from TCR beta sequences was reported.

Trimming removed 7 bases at V and 8 bases at J, with 14 bases between. Germline CDR1 and CDR2: MNHEY and SVGAGI. The CDR3 runs to 13 residues. Comment on this clone: Its antigen is still unknown.

The primer mix had 60 Vbeta and 13 Jbeta primers. Sequencing was performed with immunoSEQ multiplex PCR; in TCRdb, only in-frame clones are kept and a portion is missing. The repertoire includes over 80,000 clones, roughly four fifths of them detected once, and over 3% sits in the top ten. This sequence joins TRBV6-5 and TRBJ2-2; no clear D. Sequencing was performed on PBMCs. This receptor was identified in a man in his fifties or sixties in good health and CMV-seronegative. DNA of the CDR3: TGTGCCAGCACCCTATCGGGTGCGGGGGAGCTGTTTTTT. This codes for CASTLSGAGELFF.